The present entry profiles one T cell receptor beta chain with its context. The data were taken from a study of control samples from healthy donors and cancer patients. Produced via immunoSEQ multiplex PCR; TCRdb's table is partial and in-frame only. The sample lists some 120,000 clones, nearly 95% occurring once. The TCR sequence derives from a man aged 30 to 45 in good health. Material: blood.

This CDR3 reads CASSPRTGWMDNEQFF. The CDR3 DNA reads TGTGCCAGCAGCCCCCGGACAGGGTGGATGGACAATGAGCAGTTCTTC. The chain is built from TRBV7-9 and TRBJ2-1; 8 bases align to TRBD1. The V segment lost 5 bases and the J segment 5 bases; nucleotides outside the gene matches: 11. The germline V gene encodes CDR1 SEHNR and CDR2 FQNEAQ (reference sequence). The CDR3 loop spans 16 amino acids.